These T cell receptor beta chains were read from a single sample in a study of tumor and adjacent non-tumor tissue in lung cancer. TCRdb processed the multiplex PCR reads anew with MiXCR; each CDR3 protein has one entry. The table has about 80,000 distinct CDR3 sequences, 72% seen once. Sequenced: lung tumor tissue. The receptors come from a woman aged 40 to 50 with non-small cell lung cancer. CDR3s include the opening cysteine and the closing phenylalanine or tryptophan. A D gene is named only where the DNA matches it firmly. Size values are once, few and many counts, or a class for expanded clones, and some rows have none.

>many|TRBJ1-2|TRBV28|.
CASSLGLRGYTF
TGTGCCAGCAGCCTAGGGTTGAGGGGCTACACCTTC
>few|TRBJ2-7|TRBV28|TRBD2
CASSSGRGGSSYEQYF
TGTGCCAGCAGTTCGGGTAGAGGCGGGAGCTCCTACGAGCAGTACTTC
>many|TRBJ2-5|TRBV20-1|.
CSGGKQETQYF
TGCAGTGGTGGTAAACAAGAGACCCAGTACTTC
>.|TRBJ2-1|TRBV4-1|TRBD2
CASSQGYVSGAHGQFF
TGTGCCAGCAGCCAAGGGTATGTTAGCGGGGCCCATGGGCAGTTCTTC
>.|TRBJ1-6|TRBV20-1|.
CSARDLMLGRYNSPLHF
TGCAGTGCTAGAGATCTGATGCTGGGCCGCTATAATTCACCCCTCCACTTT
>.|TRBJ2-5|TRBV19|TRBD1
CATSSGTGGQETQYF
TGTGCCACATCCTCCGGGACAGGGGGCCAAGAGACCCAGTACTTC
>.|TRBJ2-2|TRBV7-8|.
CAISPSWTATSLGELFF
TGTGCCATCAGCCCATCCTGGACCGCCACCTCACTCGGGGAGCTGTTTTTT
>.|TRBJ1-2|TRBV28|TRBD1
CAIRRDRGYYGYTF
TGTGCCATCAGGCGGGACAGGGGGTACTATGGCTACACCTTT
>large|TRBJ2-3|TRBV14|.
CASSQDAGIDGTDTQYF
TGTGCCAGCAGCCAAGACGCGGGAATTGATGGCACAGATACGCAGTATTTT
>.|TRBJ1-2|TRBV5-1|TRBD1
CASSSATGQANYGYTF
TGCGCCAGCAGCTCGGCCACGGGACAGGCGAACTATGGCTACACCTTC
>.|TRBJ1-2|TRBV6-1|.
CASGEGPGQGYTF
TGTGCCAGCGGTGAAGGGCCAGGGCAGGGTTACACCTTC
>many|TRBJ2-3|TRBV20-1|.
CSASANQGLPDTQYF
TGCAGTGCTAGCGCCAACCAGGGGTTGCCGGATACGCAGTATTTT
>.|TRBJ2-7|TRBV7-6|TRBD1
CASSPSMGQTYEQYF
TGTGCCAGCAGCCCTAGTATGGGACAGACCTACGAGCAGTACTTC
>once|TRBJ2-1|TRBV20-1|.
CSATPPNYNEQFF
TGCAGTGCCACCCCGCCAAATTACAATGAGCAGTTCTTC
>.|TRBJ2-6|TRBV29-1|TRBD1
CSVSTGSSGANLLTF
TGCAGCGTTTCGACAGGGAGCTCTGGGGCCAACCTCCTGACATTC
>.|TRBJ1-5|TRBV6-2/TRBV6-3|TRBD1
CAIETGGVNQPQHF
TGTGCCATCGAGACAGGGGGCGTCAATCAACCCCAGCATTTT
>.|TRBJ1-3|TRBV10-3|.
CAIMRDINSGNTIYF
TGTGCCATCATGAGGGACATCAACTCTGGAAACACCATATATTTT
>.|TRBJ2-1|TRBV7-8|.
CASGLGGRGGNEQFF
TGTGCCAGCGGCTTAGGAGGCAGGGGAGGAAATGAGCAGTTCTTC
>few|TRBJ2-3|TRBV2|TRBD1
CASTRDRGQADTQYF
TGTGCCAGCACCAGGGACAGGGGGCAGGCAGATACGCAGTATTTT
>.|TRBJ1-1|TRBV6-6|TRBD1
CASRDRGLRSTEAFF
TGTGCCAGTAGGGATAGGGGGCTGAGGTCCACTGAAGCTTTCTTT
>.|TRBJ2-7|TRBV4-2|TRBD2
CASSQASGDYEQYF
TGTGCCAGCAGCCAAGCTAGCGGGGACTACGAGCAGTACTTC
>.|TRBJ2-1|TRBV11-2|.
CASCPQFGNSFNEQFF
TGTGCCAGCTGCCCCCAGTTTGGGAATTCGTTCAATGAACAGTTCTTC
>.|TRBJ2-3|TRBV12-3/TRBV12-4|.
CASSTPTYTSTDTQYF
TGTGCCAGCAGTACCCCGACCTATACTAGCACAGATACGCAGTATTTT
>.|TRBJ2-1|TRBV11-1|TRBD2
CASSLALAGLYNEQFF
TGTGCCAGCAGCTTAGCCCTAGCGGGCCTGTACAATGAGCAGTTCTTC
>once|TRBJ2-5|TRBV5-6|.
CARRATGEGETQYF
TGTGCCCGCAGGGCTACAGGAGAGGGGGAGACCCAGTATTTC
>.|TRBJ2-2|TRBV4-2|.
CASSQGGHVTGELFF
TGTGCCAGCAGCCAAGGAGGACATGTCACCGGGGAACTGTTTTTT
>many|TRBJ2-1|TRBV20-1|TRBD1
CSAVRGPSNEQFF
TGCAGTGCGGTCAGGGGGCCTTCGAATGAGCAGTTCTTC
>few|TRBJ2-6|TRBV5-1|.
CASSLGHSGANVLTF
TGCGCCAGCAGCTTGGGGCACTCTGGGGCCAACGTCCTGACTTTC
>.|TRBJ2-1|TRBV20-1|TRBD2
CSANSGRVRNEQFF
TGCAGTGCTAATAGCGGGAGGGTCAGGAATGAGCAGTTCTTC
>.|TRBJ1-6|TRBV6-5|.
CASSLGTSRLNSSLHF
TGTGCCAGCAGCCTAGGGACATCCAGACTTAATTCATCCCTCCACTTC
>.|TRBJ2-1|TRBV6-1|.
CASSEAGGRANEQLF
TGTGCCAGCAGTGAAGCGGGGGGGCGGGCCAATGAGCAGCTCTTC